Ten or more counts support the clone carrying this TCR beta chain. An end of the junction does not agree with germline; a read error may underlie this. This entry belongs to a study of blood T cells in healthy people across ages. Each donor supplied roughly 9.1 milliliters of peripheral blood. A J-beta primer mix and a sample-barcoded 5' primer were used in a second PCR of roughly 7 to 12 cycles. TCRdb independently ran MiXCR on the 5' RACE reads; one entry per CDR3 protein. Altogether around 1,000,000 distinct CDR3 sequences are present, more than 30% being singletons, with the ten largest covering about 12%. The origin of this receptor is a man aged 18 to 30 in good health. The sequenced material came from blood.

The CDR3 DNA reads as TGCGCCAGCAGCTTGGGTCCCGATCAAGAGACCCAGTACTTC. Translated, it gives CASSLGPDQETQYF. The chain employs TRBV11-2 and TRBJ2-5; no clear D gene. Germline CDR1 is SGHAT and CDR2 is FQNNGV. The CDR3 has 14 amino acids.